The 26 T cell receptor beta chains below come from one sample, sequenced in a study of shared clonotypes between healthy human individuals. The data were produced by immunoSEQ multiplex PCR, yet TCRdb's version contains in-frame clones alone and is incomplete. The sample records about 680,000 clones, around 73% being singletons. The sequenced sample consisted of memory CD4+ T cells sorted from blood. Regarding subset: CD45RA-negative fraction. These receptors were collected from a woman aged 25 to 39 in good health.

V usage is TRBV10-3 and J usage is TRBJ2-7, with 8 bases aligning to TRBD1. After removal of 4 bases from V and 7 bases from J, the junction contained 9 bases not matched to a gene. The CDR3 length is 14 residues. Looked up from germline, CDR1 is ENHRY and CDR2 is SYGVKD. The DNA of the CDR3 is TGTGCCATCAGTGCGCAGGCAGGGGGCGCGGAGCAGTACTTC. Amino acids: CAISAQAGGAEQYF.

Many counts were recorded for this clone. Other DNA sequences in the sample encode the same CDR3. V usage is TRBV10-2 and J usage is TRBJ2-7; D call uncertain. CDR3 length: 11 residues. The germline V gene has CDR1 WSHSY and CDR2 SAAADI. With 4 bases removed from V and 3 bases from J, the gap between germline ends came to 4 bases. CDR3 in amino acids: CASSAHYEQYF. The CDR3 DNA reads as TGCGCCAGCAGTGCACACTACGAGCAGTACTTC.

The CDR3 loop reads CASSFALGPNYGYTF. Written as DNA, the CDR3 is TGTGCCAGCAGCTTCGCCTTGGGCCCGAACTATGGCTACACCTTC. V usage is TRBV7-2 and J usage is TRBJ1-2; D gene unclear. V lost 3 bases, J lost 2 bases, and 13 bases lay in between. The CDR3 length is 15 residues. Germline assignment: CDR1 SGHTA and CDR2 FQGNSA. The complete variable domain, with remaining parts taken from reference TRBV7-2 and TRBJ1-2, reads GAGVSQSPSNKVTEKGKDVELRCDPISGHTALYWYRQSLGQGLEFLIYFQGNSAPDKSGLPSDRFSAERTGGSVSTLTIQRTQQEDSAVYLCASSFALGPNYGYTFGSGTRLTVV.

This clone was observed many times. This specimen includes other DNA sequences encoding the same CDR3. CDR3 nucleotides: TGTGCCAGCAGAGGACAGGGAAACACTGAAGCTTTCTTT. Translated, it gives CASRGQGNTEAFF. This rearrangement joins TRBV2 to TRBJ1-1, with 8 bases matching TRBD1. Unmatched junction bases numbered 2, after V lost 6 bases and J lost 2 bases. Germline CDR1 SNHLY, CDR2 FYNNEI. This CDR3 spans 13 amino acids. Using reference TRBV2 and TRBJ1-1 for the parts outside the CDR3, the full variable domain is EPEVTQTPSHQVTQMGQEVILRCVPISNHLYFYWYRQILGQKVEFLVSFYNNEISEKSEIFDDQFSVERPDGSNFTLKIRSTKLEDSAMYFCASRGQGNTEAFFGQGTRLTVV.

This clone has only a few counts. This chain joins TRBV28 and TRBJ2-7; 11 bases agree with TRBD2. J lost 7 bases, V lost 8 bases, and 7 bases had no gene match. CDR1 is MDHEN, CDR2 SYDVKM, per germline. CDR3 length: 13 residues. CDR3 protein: CASRLAGSGEQYF. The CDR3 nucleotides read TGTGCCAGCCGACTAGCGGGGTCTGGGGAGCAGTACTTC.

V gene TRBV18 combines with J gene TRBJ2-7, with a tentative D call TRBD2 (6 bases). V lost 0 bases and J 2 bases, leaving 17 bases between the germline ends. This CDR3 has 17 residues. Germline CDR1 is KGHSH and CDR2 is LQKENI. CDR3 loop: CASSPPPGLEGAYEQYF. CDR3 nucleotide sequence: TGTGCCAGCTCACCACCACCGGGACTCGAAGGGGCCTACGAGCAGTACTTC.

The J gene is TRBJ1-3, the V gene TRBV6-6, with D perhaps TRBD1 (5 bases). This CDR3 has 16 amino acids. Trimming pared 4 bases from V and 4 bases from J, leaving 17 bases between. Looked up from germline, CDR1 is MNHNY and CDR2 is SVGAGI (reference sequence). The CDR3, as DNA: TGTGCCAGCAGTTCCGCCCAGGAGGGACCGGGAAACACCATATATTTT. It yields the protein CASSSAQEGPGNTIYF.

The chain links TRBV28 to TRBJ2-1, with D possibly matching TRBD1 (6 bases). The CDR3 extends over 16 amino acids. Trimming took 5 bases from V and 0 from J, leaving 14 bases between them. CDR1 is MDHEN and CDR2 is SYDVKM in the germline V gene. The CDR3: CASSVQGRLSYNEQFF. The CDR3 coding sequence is TGTGCCAGCAGTGTACAGGGCCGTCTCTCCTACAATGAGCAGTTCTTC. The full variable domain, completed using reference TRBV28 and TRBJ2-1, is DVKVTQSSRYLVKRTGEKVFLECVQDMDHENMFWYRQDPGLGLRLIYFSYDVKMKEKGDIPEGYSVSREKKERFSLILESASTNQTSMYLCASSVQGRLSYNEQFFGPGTRLTVL.

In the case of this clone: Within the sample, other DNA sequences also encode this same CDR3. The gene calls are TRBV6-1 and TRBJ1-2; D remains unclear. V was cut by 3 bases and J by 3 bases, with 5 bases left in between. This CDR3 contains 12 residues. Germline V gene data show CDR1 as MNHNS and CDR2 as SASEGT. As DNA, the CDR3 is TGTGCCAGCAGTGAGTTAGACTATGGCTACACCTTC. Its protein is CASSELDYGYTF.

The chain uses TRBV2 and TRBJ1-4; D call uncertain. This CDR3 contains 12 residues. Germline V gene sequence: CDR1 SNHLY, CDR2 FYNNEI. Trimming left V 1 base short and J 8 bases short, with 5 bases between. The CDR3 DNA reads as TGTGCCAGCAGTGAAGTGAGGGAAAAACTGTTTTTT. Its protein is CASSEVREKLFF.

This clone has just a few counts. The CDR3 loop is CASSLWGAHEQFF. Written as DNA, the CDR3 is TGTGCCAGCAGCTTATGGGGGGCCCATGAGCAGTTCTTC. The chain links TRBV7-7 to TRBJ2-1, with D possibly being TRBD1 or TRBD2 (6 bases each). The length of the CDR3 is 13 residues. V lost 2 bases, J lost 8 bases, and 10 bases lay in between. Per germline, CDR1 SSHAT and CDR2 FNYEAQ (reference sequence).

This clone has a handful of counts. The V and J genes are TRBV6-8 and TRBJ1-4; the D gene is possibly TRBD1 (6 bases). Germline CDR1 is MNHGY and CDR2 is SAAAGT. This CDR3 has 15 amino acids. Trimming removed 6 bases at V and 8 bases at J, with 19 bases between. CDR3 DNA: TGTGCCAGCAGACAGACCAGGGGAGATGAGGAAAAACTGTTTTTT. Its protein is CASRQTRGDEEKLFF.

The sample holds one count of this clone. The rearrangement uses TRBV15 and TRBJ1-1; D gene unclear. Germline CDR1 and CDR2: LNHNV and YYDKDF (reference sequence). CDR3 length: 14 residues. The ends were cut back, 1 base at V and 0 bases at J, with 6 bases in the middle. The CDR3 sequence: CATSRAAVNTEAFF. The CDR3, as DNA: TGTGCCACCAGCAGAGCGGCGGTGAACACTGAAGCTTTCTTT.

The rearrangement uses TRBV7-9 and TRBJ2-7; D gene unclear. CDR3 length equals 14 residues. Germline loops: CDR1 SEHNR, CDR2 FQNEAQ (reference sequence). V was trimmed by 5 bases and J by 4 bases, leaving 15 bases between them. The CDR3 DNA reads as TGTGCCAGCAGCCAGAACAAGGGAACATACGAGCAGTACTTC. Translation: CASSQNKGTYEQYF.

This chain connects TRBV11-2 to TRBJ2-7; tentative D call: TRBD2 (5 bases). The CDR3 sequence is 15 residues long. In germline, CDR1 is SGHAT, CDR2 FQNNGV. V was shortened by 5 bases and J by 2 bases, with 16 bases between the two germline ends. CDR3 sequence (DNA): TGTGCCAGCAGCCTCAGTCCCGAGGGCCCCTACGAGCAGTACTTC. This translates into CASSLSPEGPYEQYF.

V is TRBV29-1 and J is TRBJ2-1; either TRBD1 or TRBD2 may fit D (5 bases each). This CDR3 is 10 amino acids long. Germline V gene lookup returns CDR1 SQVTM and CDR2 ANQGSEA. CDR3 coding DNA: TGCACAACTGAGGGGAATGAGCAGTTCTTC. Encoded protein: CTTEGNEQFF.

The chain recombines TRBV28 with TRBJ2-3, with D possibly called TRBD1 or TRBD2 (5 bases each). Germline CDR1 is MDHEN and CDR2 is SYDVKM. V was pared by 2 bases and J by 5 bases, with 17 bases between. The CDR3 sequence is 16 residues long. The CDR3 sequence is CASSLGGGRAGDTQYF. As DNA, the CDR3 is TGTGCCAGCAGTTTAGGGGGTGGCAGGGCCGGAGATACGCAGTATTTT.

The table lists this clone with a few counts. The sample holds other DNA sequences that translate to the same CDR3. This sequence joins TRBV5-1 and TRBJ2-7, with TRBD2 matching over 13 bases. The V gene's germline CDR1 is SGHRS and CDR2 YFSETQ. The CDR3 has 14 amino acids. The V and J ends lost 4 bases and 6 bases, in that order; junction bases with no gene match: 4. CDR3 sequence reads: CASSPGTSGTEQYF. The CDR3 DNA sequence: TGCGCCAGCAGCCCAGGGACTAGCGGGACCGAGCAGTACTTC.

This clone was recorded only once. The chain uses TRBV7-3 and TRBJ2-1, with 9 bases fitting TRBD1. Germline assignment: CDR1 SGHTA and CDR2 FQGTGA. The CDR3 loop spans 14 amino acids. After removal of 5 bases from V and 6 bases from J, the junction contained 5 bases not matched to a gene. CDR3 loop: CASSQGTGRNEQFF. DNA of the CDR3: TGTGCCAGCAGCCAGGGGACAGGGCGCAATGAGCAGTTCTTC.

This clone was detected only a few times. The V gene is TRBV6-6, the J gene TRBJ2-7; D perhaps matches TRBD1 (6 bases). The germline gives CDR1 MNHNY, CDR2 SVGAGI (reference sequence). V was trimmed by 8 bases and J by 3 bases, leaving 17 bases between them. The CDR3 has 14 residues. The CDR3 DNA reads TGTGCCAGCCGTTCGGTGCAGGGGATCTACGAGCAGTACTTC. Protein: CASRSVQGIYEQYF.

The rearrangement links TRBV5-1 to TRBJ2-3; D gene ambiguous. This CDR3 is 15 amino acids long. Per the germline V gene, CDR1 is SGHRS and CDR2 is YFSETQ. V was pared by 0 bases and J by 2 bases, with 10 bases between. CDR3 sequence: CASSLDAAVTDTQYF. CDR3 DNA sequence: TGCGCCAGCAGCTTGGACGCGGCCGTCACAGATACGCAGTATTTT.

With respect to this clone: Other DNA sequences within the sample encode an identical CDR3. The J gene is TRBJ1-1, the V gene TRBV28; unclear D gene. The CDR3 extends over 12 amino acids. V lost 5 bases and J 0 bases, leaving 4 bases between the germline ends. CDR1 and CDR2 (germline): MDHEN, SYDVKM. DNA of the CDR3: TGTGCCAGCAGTGACCTGAACACTGAAGCTTTCTTT. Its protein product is CASSDLNTEAFF.

The DNA of the CDR3 is TGCAGCGTTGATCCGGGAGTTGCCACCGGGGAGCTGTTTTTT. It translates to CSVDPGVATGELFF. The chain employs TRBV29-1 and TRBJ2-2, with D possibly being TRBD2 (6 bases). Germline assignment: CDR1 SQVTM and CDR2 ANQGSEA. Trimming removed 3 bases from V and 4 bases from J, with 12 bases in between. The CDR3 is 14 amino acids.

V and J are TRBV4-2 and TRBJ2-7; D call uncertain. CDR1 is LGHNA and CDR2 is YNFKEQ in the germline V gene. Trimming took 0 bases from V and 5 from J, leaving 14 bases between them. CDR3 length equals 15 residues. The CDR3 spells CASSQDSKTFNEQYF. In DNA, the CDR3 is TGTGCCAGCAGCCAAGATTCTAAGACATTTAACGAGCAGTACTTC.

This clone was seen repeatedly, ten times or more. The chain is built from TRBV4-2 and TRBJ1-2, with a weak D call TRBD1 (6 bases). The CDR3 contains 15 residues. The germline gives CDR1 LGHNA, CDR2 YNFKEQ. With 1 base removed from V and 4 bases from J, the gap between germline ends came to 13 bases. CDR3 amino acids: CASSQASATGYGYTF. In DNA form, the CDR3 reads TGTGCCAGCAGCCAAGCGTCGGCGACAGGCTATGGCTACACCTTC.

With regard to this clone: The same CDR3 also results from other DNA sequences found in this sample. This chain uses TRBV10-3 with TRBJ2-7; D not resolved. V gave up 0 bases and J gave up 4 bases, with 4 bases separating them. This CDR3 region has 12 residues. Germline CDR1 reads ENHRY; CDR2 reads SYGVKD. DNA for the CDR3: TGTGCCATCAGTGAGTCATCTTACGAGCAGTACTTC. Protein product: CAISESSYEQYF.